This TCR beta chain stems from a study of Tregs in tolerant kidney transplant recipients. Study findings and constraints: Few patients were studied, so findings need validation in larger groups. Biological reproducibility was not directly addressed, but technical replication error appeared minimal. Expanding Tregs on activated donor B cells appeared to best identify donor-specific TCRbeta clones.

In this sample, this clone turned up once. The antigen remains undetermined. Produced via immunoSEQ multiplex PCR; TCRdb's table is partial and in-frame only. The sample yields 200,000 to 300,000 clones, roughly 80% seen once. The CDR3 has 23 amino acids. J was trimmed by 0 bases and V by 7 bases; bases with no gene match: 28. The germline gives CDR1 LNHDA, CDR2 SQIVND (reference sequence). CD4+CD25+CD127- Tregs, CD4+CD25- non-Tregs, CD4 and CD8 cells were sorted. This receptor was identified in a human donor in good health. The V call is TRBV19, the J call TRBJ2-1; 9 bases are a match to TRBD2. Specimen: CD4+ T cells from blood. For the CDR3, the DNA is TGTGCCAGTAAGCCATCGGTGCGGGAGGGCCCACCAATTACGAAACGCTCCTACAATGAGCAGTTCTTC. It codes for CASKPSVREGPPITKRSYNEQFF.